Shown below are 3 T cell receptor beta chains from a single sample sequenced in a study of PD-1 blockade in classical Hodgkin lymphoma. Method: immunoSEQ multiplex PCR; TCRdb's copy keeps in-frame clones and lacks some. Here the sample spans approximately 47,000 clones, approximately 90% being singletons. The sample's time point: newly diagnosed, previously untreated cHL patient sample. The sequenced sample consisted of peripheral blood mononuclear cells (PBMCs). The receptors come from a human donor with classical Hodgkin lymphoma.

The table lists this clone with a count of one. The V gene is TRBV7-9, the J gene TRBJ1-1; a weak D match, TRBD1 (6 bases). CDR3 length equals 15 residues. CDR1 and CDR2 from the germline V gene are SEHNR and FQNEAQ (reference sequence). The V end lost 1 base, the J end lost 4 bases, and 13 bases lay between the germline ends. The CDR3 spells CASSLGSGDSTEAFF. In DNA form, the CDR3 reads TGTGCCAGCAGCTTAGGTTCAGGGGATTCCACTGAAGCTTTCTTT.

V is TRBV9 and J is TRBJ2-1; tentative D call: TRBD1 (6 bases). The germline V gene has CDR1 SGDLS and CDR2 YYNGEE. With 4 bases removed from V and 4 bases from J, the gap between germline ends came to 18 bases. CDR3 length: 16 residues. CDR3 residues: CASSKHRDLIYNEQFF. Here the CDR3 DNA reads TGTGCCAGCAGCAAGCACAGGGACCTAATTTACAATGAGCAGTTCTTC.

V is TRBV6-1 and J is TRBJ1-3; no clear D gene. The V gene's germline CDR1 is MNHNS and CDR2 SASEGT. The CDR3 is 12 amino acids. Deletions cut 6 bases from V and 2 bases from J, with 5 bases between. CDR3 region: CASREAGNTIYF. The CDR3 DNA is TGTGCCAGCAGGGAGGCTGGAAACACCATATATTTT.